This TCR beta chain is drawn from a study of blood T cell repertoires in COVID-19. Study details: Specimens from acute and convalescent COVID-19 originated in the United States, Italy and Spain. PBMCs, B-cell-depleted T cells, or T cells were the source of the cDNA or gDNA that made up the material.

The CDR3 extends over 12 amino acids. V was cut by 8 bases and J by 7 bases, with 14 bases left in between. Germline V gives CDR1 MNHEY, CDR2 SVGEGT. In the source study's methods: Amplified reference gene primers provided the basis for estimating nucleated cell counts. The assay was immunoSEQ multiplex PCR, and TCRdb's table has in-frame clones only and misses some. The DNA gave D and trimming, while V, J and clone size come from that table. Of 170,000 or so clones in the sample, roughly 87% were seen once. The receptor was isolated from a young man who had recovered from COVID-19. The chain is built from TRBV6-2 or TRBV6-3 and TRBJ1-2, with D possibly being TRBD1 (6 bases). Sequenced input: peripheral blood. This CDR3 reads CASRSGDRGYTF. The CDR3 bases are TGTGCCAGCCGTTCAGGGGATCGTGGCTACACCTTC.